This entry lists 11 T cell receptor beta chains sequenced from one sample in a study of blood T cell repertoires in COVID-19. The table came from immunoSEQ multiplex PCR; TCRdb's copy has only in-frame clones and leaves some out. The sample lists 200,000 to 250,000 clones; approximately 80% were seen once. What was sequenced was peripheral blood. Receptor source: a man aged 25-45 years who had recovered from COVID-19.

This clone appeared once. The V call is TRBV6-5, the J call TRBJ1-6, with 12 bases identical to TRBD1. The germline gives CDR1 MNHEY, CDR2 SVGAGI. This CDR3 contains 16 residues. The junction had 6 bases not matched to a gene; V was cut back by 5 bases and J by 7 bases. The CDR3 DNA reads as TGTGCCAGCAGTAACTGGGACAGGGGGCGGAATTCACCCCTCCACTTT. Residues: CASSNWDRGRNSPLHF.

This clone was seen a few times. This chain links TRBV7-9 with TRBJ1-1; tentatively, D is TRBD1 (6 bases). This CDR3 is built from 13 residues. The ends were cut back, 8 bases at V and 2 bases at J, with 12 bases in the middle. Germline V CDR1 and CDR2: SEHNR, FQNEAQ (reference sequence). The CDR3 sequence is CASGGRANTEAFF. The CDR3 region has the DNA TGTGCCAGCGGGGGCAGGGCCAACACTGAAGCTTTCTTT.

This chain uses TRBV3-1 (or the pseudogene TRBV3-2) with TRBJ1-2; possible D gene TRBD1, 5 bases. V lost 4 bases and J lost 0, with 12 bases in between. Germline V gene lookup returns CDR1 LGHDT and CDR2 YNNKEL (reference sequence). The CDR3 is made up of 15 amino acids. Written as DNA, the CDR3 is TGTGCCAGCAGCCCACGACAGCGCTCTAACTATGGCTACACCTTC. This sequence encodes CASSPRQRSNYGYTF.

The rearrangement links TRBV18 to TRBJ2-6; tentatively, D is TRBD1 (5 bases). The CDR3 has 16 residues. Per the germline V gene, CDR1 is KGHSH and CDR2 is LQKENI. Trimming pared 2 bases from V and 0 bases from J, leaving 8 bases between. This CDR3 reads CASSPVDSSGANVLTF. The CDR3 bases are TGTGCCAGCTCACCAGTAGACAGCTCTGGGGCCAACGTCCTGACTTTC.

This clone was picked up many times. The DNA of the CDR3 is TGTGCCAGCAGCCGGAGGGGCGCCTACACTGAAGCTTTCTTT. Translation gives CASSRRGAYTEAFF. The genes are TRBV5-5 and TRBJ1-1, with D perhaps TRBD1 (5 bases). This CDR3 has 14 amino acids. The germline V gene encodes CDR1 SGHKS and CDR2 YYEKEE (reference sequence). Trimming shortened V by 4 bases and J by 3 bases, and 13 bases separated the two germline ends.

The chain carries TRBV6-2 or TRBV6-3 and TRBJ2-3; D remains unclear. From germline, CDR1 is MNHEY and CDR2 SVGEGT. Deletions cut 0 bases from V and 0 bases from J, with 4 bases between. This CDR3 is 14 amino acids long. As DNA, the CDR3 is TGTGCCAGCAGTTACTCGACTAGCACAGATACGCAGTATTTT. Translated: CASSYSTSTDTQYF.

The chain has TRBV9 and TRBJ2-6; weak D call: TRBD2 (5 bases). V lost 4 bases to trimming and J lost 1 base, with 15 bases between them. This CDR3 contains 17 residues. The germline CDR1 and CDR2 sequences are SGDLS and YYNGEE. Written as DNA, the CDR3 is TGTGCCAGCAGCTCCCGGGTCACTAGTTCTGGGGCCAACGTCCTGACTTTC. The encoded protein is CASSSRVTSSGANVLTF.

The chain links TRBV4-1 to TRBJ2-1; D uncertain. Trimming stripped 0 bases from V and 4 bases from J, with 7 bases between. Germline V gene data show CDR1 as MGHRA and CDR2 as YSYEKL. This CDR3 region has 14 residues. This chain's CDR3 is CASSQDSEYNEQFF. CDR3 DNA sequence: TGCGCCAGCAGCCAAGACAGCGAATACAATGAGCAGTTCTTC.

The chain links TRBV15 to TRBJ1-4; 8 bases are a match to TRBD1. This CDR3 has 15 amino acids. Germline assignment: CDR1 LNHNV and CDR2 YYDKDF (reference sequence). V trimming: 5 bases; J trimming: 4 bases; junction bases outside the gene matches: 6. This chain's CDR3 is CATSPPGQGNEKLFF. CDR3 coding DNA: TGTGCCACCAGCCCTCCCGGACAGGGTAATGAAAAACTGTTTTTT. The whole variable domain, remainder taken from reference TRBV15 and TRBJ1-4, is DAMVIQNPRYQVTQFGKPVTLSCSQTLNHNVMYWYQQKSSQAPKLLFHYYDKDFNNEADTPDNFQSRRPNTSFCFLDIRSPGLGDTAMYLCATSPPGQGNEKLFFGSGTQLSVL.

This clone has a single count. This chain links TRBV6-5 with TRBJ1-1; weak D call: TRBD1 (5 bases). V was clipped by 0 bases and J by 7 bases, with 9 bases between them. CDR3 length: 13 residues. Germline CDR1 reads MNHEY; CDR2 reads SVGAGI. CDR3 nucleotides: TGTGCCAGCAGTTACTCATCGACAGATGAAGCTTTCTTT. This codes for CASSYSSTDEAFF.

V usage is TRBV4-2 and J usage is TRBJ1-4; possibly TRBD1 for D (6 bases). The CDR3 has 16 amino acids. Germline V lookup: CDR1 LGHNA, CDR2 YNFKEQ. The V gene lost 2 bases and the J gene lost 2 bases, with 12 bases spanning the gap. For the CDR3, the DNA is TGTGCCAGCAGCCAAAACAGGGCAGGTACTAATGAAAAACTGTTTTTT. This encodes CASSQNRAGTNEKLFF.